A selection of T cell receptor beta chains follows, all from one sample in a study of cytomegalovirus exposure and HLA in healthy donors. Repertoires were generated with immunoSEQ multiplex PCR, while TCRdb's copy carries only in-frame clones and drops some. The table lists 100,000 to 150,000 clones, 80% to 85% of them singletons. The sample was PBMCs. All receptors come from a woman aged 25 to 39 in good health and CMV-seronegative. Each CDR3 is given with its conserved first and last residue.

CDR3 protein: CSVGIGGSTDTQYF; V gene: TRBV29-1; J gene: TRBJ2-3
CDR3 protein: CASRRTSGPTPQQFF; V gene: TRBV11-2; J gene: TRBJ2-1
CDR3 protein: CASVRGGTGELFF; V gene: TRBV28; J gene: TRBJ2-2
CDR3 protein: CASSLGRGWTDTQYF; V gene: TRBV14; J gene: TRBJ2-3
CDR3 protein: CASSRDRGSGNTIYF; V gene: TRBV2; J gene: TRBJ1-3
CDR3 protein: CASSELGASGTTDTQYF; V gene: TRBV6-1; J gene: TRBJ2-3
CDR3 protein: CASSSRDRGYEQFF; V gene: TRBV6-6; J gene: TRBJ2-1
CDR3 protein: CASSPQPGQYNSPLHF; V gene: TRBV18; J gene: TRBJ1-6
CDR3 protein: CASSQGGGPLHF; V gene: TRBV4-1; J gene: TRBJ1-6
CDR3 protein: CASSLALAGGVDTQYF; V gene: TRBV5-1; J gene: TRBJ2-3
CDR3 protein: CASSYSTGGVKDTQYF; V gene: TRBV6-5; J gene: TRBJ2-3
CDR3 protein: CASSQTGSMNTEAFF; V gene: TRBV6-1; J gene: TRBJ1-1
CDR3 protein: CASSLGLAKNIQYF; V gene: TRBV21-1; J gene: TRBJ2-4
CDR3 protein: CASSLQTSETHEQYF; V gene: TRBV19; J gene: TRBJ2-7
CDR3 protein: CASSQAGQGLETQYF; V gene: TRBV4-2; J gene: TRBJ2-5
CDR3 protein: CASSQDHGTGFTGYTF; V gene: TRBV4-1; J gene: TRBJ1-2
CDR3 protein: CASSSQGGNTEAFF; V gene: TRBV6-6; J gene: TRBJ1-1
CDR3 protein: CASSLEGTSGGRGELFF; V gene: TRBV5-1; J gene: TRBJ2-2
CDR3 protein: CASSLTGPGVQDTQYF; V gene: TRBV7-2; J gene: TRBJ2-3
CDR3 protein: CASSYLGTTSNQPQHF; V gene: TRBV6-6; J gene: TRBJ1-5
CDR3 protein: CGEVGRTGELFF; V gene: TRBV9; J gene: TRBJ2-2
CDR3 protein: CASSQKYGTGGNTIYF; V gene: TRBV5-1; J gene: TRBJ1-3
CDR3 protein: CASSPAGRYTEAFF; V gene: TRBV18; J gene: TRBJ1-1
CDR3 protein: CASRQSTVNTEAFF; V gene: TRBV6-5; J gene: TRBJ1-1
CDR3 protein: CASSQGQGFGETQYF; V gene: TRBV4-1; J gene: TRBJ2-5
CDR3 protein: CASRVPGSTDTQYF; V gene: TRBV5-1; J gene: TRBJ2-3
CDR3 protein: CASSQDQGRGTEAFF; V gene: TRBV27; J gene: TRBJ1-1